This T cell receptor (beta chain) was recorded in a study of cytomegalovirus exposure and HLA in healthy donors. Findings of the study overall: Data from an earlier analysis indicated that most TCR beta V segments were productive either about 90% or about 30% of the time. Reported results showed that the classifier diagnosed cytomegalovirus status with high specificity and sensitivity.

13 Jbeta primers and 60 Vbeta primers were used for the PCR. Measured with immunoSEQ multiplex PCR; TCRdb has only the in-frame clones, and not every one. The sample yields about 90,000 clones, under 85% seen once. V was cut by 0 bases and J by 4 bases, with 12 bases left in between. The CDR3 sequence is 15 residues long. Germline V gene data show CDR1 as SGHDN and CDR2 as FVKESK. A note on this clone: Its specificity is unknown.

Sequencing input: PBMCs. The TCR comes from a man aged 30 to 45 in good health and CMV-seronegative. The rearrangement joins TRBV14 to TRBJ1-2; D unresolved. CDR3 in amino acids: CASSQDWSGGYGYTF. In DNA form, the CDR3 reads TGTGCCAGCAGCCAAGATTGGTCAGGAGGCTATGGCTACACCTTC.